The rows below give T cell receptor beta chains drawn from one sample of a study of OX40 agonist ivuxolimab in advanced cancers. The protocol was immunoSEQ multiplex PCR, while the TCRdb copy is restricted to in-frame clones and leaves out a portion. Found here are about 60,000 clones, 80% to 90% of them singletons; the top ten hold 1.5% to 2%. The starting material was CD4+ or CD8+ T cells sorted from blood, obtained in a trial of the OX40 agonist ivuxolimab. The receptors were gathered from an adult with an advanced solid tumor such as melanoma, head and neck, liver or kidney cancer. Both conserved end residues are part of each CDR3. A D gene is named only where the DNA matches it firmly. For some rows the clone size is stated as once, few or many, or as a class when expanded; others skip it.

abundance	d_gene	j_gene	v_gene	CDR3aa	CDR3nt
NA	TRBD2	TRBJ2-7	TRBV4-3	CASSLASGYSYEQYF	TGCGCCAGCAGCCTTGCTAGCGGATATTCCTACGAGCAGTACTTC
NA	NA	TRBJ2-6	TRBV4-3	CASSQEKGAGANVLTF	TGCGCCAGCAGCCAAGAAAAGGGGGCTGGGGCCAACGTCCTGACTTTC
NA	NA	TRBJ2-3	TRBV25-1	CASSEGGTSTDTQYF	TGTGCCAGCAGTGAGGGTGGGACCTCCACAGATACGCAGTATTTT
NA	TRBD1	TRBJ2-1	TRBV7-7	CASSPARGQGYNEQFF	TGTGCCAGCAGCCCTGCCCGGGGACAGGGGTACAATGAGCAGTTCTTC
NA	TRBD1	TRBJ2-7	TRBV2	CASRFFGQGIEQYF	TGTGCCAGCAGATTTTTCGGACAGGGTATCGAGCAGTACTTC
NA	NA	TRBJ2-7	TRBV5-6	CASTPSSSYEQYF	TGTGCCAGCACCCCGTCGAGCTCCTACGAGCAGTACTTC
NA	TRBD1	TRBJ1-5	TRBV13	CASSVDRDQPQHF	TGTGCCAGCAGCGTTGACAGGGATCAGCCCCAGCATTTT
NA	NA	TRBJ2-3	TRBV5-1	CASSLEGFDTQYF	TGCGCCAGCAGCTTGGAAGGGTTTGATACGCAGTATTTT
NA	NA	TRBJ2-2	TRBV7-6	CASSLGSGFYTGELFF	TGTGCCAGCAGCTTAGGATCCGGCTTCTACACCGGGGAGCTGTTTTTT
NA	NA	TRBJ2-1	TRBV7-9	CASGLREQFF	TGTGCCTCAGGCCTAAGGGAGCAGTTCTTC
NA	TRBD2	TRBJ2-1	TRBV7-8	CASSSLAGKSYNEQFF	TGTGCCAGCAGCTCTCTAGCGGGAAAATCCTACAATGAGCAGTTCTTC
NA	NA	TRBJ2-3	TRBV10-2	CASSAGTRSTDTQYF	TGCGCCAGCAGTGCCGGGACCCGAAGCACAGATACGCAGTATTTT
few	TRBD1	TRBJ1-1	TRBV19	CASLPSPDRANTEAFF	TGTGCCAGTCTCCCCTCCCCTGACAGGGCCAACACTGAAGCTTTCTTT
few	NA	TRBJ1-2	TRBV20-1	CSAGIGYGYTF	TGCAGTGCCGGGATAGGCTATGGCTACACCTTC
NA	TRBD1	TRBJ1-3	TRBV6-6	CASSLTGVGNTIYF	TGTGCCAGCAGTCTAACAGGGGTCGGAAACACCATATATTTT
NA	NA	TRBJ2-6	TRBV18	CASSPVGSGANVLTF	TGTGCCAGCTCGCCGGTGGGCTCTGGGGCCAACGTCCTGACTTTC
NA	NA	TRBJ1-4	TRBV25-1	CASSGRGWGEKLFF	TGTGCCAGCAGTGGGAGGGGTTGGGGCGAAAAACTGTTTTTT
NA	TRBD2	TRBJ2-5	TRBV18	CASSPRTSGRVKTQYF	TGTGCCAGCTCACCCCGGACTAGCGGGAGGGTAAAGACCCAGTACTTC
few	NA	TRBJ1-2	TRBV5-8	CASSLDFYGYTF	TGTGCCAGCAGCTTAGACTTCTATGGCTACACCTTC
NA	TRBD1	TRBJ2-3	TRBV2	CASRLRQGFESDTQYF	TGTGCCAGCAGGCTTAGACAGGGGTTCGAGTCAGATACGCAGTATTTT
few	TRBD2	TRBJ2-1	TRBV7-2	CASSERLAFDEQFF	TGTGCCAGCAGCGAACGACTAGCTTTCGATGAGCAGTTCTTC
NA	NA	TRBJ2-1	TRBV11-3	CASSLQGSYNEQFF	TGTGCCAGCAGCTTGCAGGGCTCCTACAATGAGCAGTTCTTC